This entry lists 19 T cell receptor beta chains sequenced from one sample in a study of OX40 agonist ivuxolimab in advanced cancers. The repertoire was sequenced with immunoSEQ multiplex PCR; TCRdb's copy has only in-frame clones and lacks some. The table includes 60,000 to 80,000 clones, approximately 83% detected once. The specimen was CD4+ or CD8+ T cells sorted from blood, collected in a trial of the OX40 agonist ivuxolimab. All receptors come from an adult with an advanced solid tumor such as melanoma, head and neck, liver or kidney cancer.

For the CDR3, the DNA is TGTGCCAGCAGACACAGACAGGGGGATCAGCCCCAGCATTTT. This translates into CASRHRQGDQPQHF. The V gene is TRBV6-5, the J gene TRBJ1-5; 9 bases fit TRBD1. The length of the CDR3 is 14 residues. CDR1 MNHEY and CDR2 SVGAGI come from the germline V gene. Germline trimming cut 6 bases from V and 5 bases from J; bases unmatched to any gene: 5.

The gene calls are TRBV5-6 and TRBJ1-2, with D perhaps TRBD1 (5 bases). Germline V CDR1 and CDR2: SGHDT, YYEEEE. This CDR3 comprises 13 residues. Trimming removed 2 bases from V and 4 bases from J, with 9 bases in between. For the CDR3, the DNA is TGTGCCAGCAGCTTCAGGGCGGTCTATGGCTACACCTTC. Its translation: CASSFRAVYGYTF.

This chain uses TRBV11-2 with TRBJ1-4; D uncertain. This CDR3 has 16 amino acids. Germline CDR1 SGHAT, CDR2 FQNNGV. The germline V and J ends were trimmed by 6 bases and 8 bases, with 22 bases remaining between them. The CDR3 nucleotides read TGTGCCAGCAGGCCCGGGAGAGAAACTCGTAACGAAAAACTGTTTTTT. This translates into CASRPGRETRNEKLFF.

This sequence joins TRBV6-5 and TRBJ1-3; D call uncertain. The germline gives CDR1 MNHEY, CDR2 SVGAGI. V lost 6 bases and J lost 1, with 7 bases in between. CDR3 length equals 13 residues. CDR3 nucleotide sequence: TGTGCCAGCAGCCCCCCGTCTGGAAACACCATATATTTT. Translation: CASSPPSGNTIYF.

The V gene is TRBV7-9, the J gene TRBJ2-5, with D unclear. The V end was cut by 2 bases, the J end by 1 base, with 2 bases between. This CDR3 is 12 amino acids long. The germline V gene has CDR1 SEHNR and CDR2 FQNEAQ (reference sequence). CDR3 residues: CASSLRQETQYF. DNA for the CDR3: TGTGCCAGCAGCTTACGCCAAGAGACCCAGTACTTC.

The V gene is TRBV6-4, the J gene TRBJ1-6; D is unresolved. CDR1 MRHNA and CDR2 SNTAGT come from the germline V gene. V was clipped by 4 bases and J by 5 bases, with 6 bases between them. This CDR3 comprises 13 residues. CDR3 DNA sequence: TGTGCCAGCAGTGGCAACGATAATTCACCCCTCCACTTT. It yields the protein CASSGNDNSPLHF.

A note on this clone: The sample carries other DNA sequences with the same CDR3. The CDR3, as DNA: TGTGCCACCAGCAGAGATTTAACAGCTTATGGCTACACCTTC. Its protein product is CATSRDLTAYGYTF. The V call is TRBV15, the J call TRBJ1-2, with D unresolved. Germline V CDR1 and CDR2: LNHNV, YYDKDF (reference sequence). The CDR3 totals 14 residues. V was clipped by 0 bases and J by 5 bases, with 10 bases between them.

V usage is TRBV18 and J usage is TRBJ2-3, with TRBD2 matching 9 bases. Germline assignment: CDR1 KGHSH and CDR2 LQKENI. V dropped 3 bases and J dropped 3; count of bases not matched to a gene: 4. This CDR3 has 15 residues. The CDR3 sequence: CASSPSLAGTDTQYF. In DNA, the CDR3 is TGTGCCAGCTCACCGTCCCTAGCGGGAACAGATACGCAGTATTTT.

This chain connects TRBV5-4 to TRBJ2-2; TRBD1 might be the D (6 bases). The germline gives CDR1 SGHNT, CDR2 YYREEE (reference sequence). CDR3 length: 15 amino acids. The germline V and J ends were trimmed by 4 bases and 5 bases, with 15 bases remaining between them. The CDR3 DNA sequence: TGTGCCAGCAGCGTCGCGACAGGAGGAACCGGGGAGCTGTTTTTT. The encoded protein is CASSVATGGTGELFF.

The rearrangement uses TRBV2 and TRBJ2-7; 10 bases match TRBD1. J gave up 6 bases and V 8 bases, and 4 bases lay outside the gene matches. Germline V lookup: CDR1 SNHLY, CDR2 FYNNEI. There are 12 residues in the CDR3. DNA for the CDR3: TGTGCCAGCCAGACAGGGGGCCTCGAGCAGTACTTC. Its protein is CASQTGGLEQYF.

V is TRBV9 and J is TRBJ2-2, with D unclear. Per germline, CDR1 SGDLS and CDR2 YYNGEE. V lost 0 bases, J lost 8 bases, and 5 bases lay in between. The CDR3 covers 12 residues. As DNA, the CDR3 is TGTGCCAGCAGCGTAGAAAGGGGGGAGCTGTTTTTT. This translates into CASSVERGELFF.

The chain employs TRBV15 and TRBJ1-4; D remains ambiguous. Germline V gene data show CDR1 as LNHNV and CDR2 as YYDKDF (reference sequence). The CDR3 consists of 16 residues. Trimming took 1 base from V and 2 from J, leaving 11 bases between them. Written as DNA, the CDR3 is TGTGCCACCAGCAGAGGGGGTATCTCCACTAATGAAAAACTGTTTTTT. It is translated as CATSRGGISTNEKLFF.

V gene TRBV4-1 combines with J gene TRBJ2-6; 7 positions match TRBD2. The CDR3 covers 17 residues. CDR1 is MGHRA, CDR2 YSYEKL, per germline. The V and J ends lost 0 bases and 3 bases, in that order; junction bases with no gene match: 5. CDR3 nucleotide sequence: TGCGCCAGCAGCCAAGATTTGGGGGGGAGTGGGGCCAACGTCCTGACTTTC. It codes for CASSQDLGGSGANVLTF.

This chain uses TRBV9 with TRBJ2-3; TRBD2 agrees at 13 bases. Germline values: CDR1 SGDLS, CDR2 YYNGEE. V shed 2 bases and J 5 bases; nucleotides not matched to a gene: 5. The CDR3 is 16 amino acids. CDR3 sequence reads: CASSVRTSGGLDTQYF. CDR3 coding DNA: TGTGCCAGCAGCGTCCGGACTAGCGGGGGTCTAGATACGCAGTATTTT.

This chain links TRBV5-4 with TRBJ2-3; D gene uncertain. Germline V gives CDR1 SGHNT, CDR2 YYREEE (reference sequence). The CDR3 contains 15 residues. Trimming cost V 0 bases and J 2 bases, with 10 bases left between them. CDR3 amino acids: CASSLAAEHTDTQYF. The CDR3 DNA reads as TGTGCCAGCAGCTTGGCGGCAGAACACACAGATACGCAGTATTTT.

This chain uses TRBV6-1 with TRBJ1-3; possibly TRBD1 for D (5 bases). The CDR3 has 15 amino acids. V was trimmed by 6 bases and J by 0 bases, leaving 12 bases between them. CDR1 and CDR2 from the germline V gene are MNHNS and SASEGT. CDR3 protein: CASRAGAFSGNTIYF. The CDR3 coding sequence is TGTGCCAGCAGGGCCGGGGCCTTCTCTGGAAACACCATATATTTT.

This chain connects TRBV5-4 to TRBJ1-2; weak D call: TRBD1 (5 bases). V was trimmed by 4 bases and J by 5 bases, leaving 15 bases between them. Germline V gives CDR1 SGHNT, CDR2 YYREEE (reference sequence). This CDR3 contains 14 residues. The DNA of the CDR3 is TGTGCCAGCAGCCCGGACACGGTTTTATATGGCTACACCTTC. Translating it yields CASSPDTVLYGYTF.

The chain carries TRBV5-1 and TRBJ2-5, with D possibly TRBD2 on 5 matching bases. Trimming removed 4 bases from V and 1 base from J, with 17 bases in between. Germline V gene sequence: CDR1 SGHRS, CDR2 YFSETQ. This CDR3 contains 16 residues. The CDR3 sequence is CASSLRPSGSQETQYF. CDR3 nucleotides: TGCGCCAGCAGCCTAAGACCCTCGGGATCCCAAGAGACCCAGTACTTC.

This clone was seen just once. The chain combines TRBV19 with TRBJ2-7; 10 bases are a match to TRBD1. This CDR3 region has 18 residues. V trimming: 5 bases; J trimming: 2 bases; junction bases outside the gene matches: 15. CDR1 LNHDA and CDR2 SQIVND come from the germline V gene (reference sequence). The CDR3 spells CASSLRTGGFPNAYEQYF. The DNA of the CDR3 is TGTGCCAGTAGTCTTAGGACAGGGGGATTTCCGAACGCCTACGAGCAGTACTTC.